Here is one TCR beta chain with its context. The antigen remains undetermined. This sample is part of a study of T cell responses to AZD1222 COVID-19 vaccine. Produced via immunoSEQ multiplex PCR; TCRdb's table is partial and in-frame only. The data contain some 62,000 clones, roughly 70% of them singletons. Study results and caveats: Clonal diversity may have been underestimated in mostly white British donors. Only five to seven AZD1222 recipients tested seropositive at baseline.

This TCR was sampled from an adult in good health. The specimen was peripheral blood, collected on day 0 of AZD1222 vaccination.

The CDR3 DNA reads TGTGCCAGCAGTTACCTAGCGGGGGATTACGGTGAGCAGTTCTTC. Protein sequence: CASSYLAGDYGEQFF. This chain connects TRBV6-2 or TRBV6-3 to TRBJ2-1; TRBD2 agrees at 10 bases. The CDR3 has 15 residues. After removal of 2 bases from V and 9 bases from J, the junction contained 7 bases not matched to a gene. CDR1 and CDR2 (germline): MNHEY, SVGEGT.